A selection of T cell receptor beta chains follows, all from one sample in a study of blood T cell repertoires in COVID-19. The protocol was immunoSEQ multiplex PCR, while the TCRdb copy is restricted to in-frame clones and leaves out a portion. The repertoire holds roughly 180,000 clones, approximately 85% seen once, with roughly 8.2% in the top ten. The sample was peripheral blood. These receptors were collected from a woman aged 60 to 75 with acute or convalescent COVID-19. The CDR3 runs from the conserved cysteine through the conserved F or W. D genes are given only for firm matches. A clone size is listed for some rows: how often the clone was seen (once, few, many), or a class if it is expanded.

j_call: TRBJ2-1
d_call: NA
v_call: TRBV11-3
clone_size: NA
cdr3_length: 17
cdr3_nt: TGTGCCAGCCGGGGACTTCTAACAGGAAGCTCCTACAATGAGCAGTTCTTC
cdr3_aa: CASRGLLTGSSYNEQFF

j_call: TRBJ2-1
d_call: TRBD2
v_call: TRBV29-1
clone_size: NA
cdr3_length: 13
cdr3_nt: TGCAGCGTGGGACTAGCGGGAGGAACAGAGCAGTTCTTC
cdr3_aa: CSVGLAGGTEQFF

j_call: TRBJ2-2
d_call: NA
v_call: TRBV24-1
clone_size: NA
cdr3_length: 14
cdr3_nt: TGTGCCACCAGTGAACAGATGAACACCGGGGAGCTGTTTTTT
cdr3_aa: CATSEQMNTGELFF

j_call: TRBJ2-1
d_call: NA
v_call: TRBV24-1
clone_size: few
cdr3_length: 17
cdr3_nt: TGTGCCACCAGTGACCCCGCGACGGGAGCGTCCTACAATGAGCAGTTCTTC
cdr3_aa: CATSDPATGASYNEQFF

j_call: TRBJ1-1
d_call: NA
v_call: TRBV7-3
clone_size: NA
cdr3_length: 13
cdr3_nt: TGTGCCAGCAGCGAATGGAGGAACACTGAAGCTTTCTTT
cdr3_aa: CASSEWRNTEAFF

j_call: TRBJ2-4
d_call: TRBD1
v_call: TRBV6-5
clone_size: NA
cdr3_length: 15
cdr3_nt: TGTGCCAGCAGCGGACAGGGTTTTGGCAAAAACATTCAGTACTTC
cdr3_aa: CASSGQGFGKNIQYF

j_call: TRBJ1-1
d_call: NA
v_call: TRBV5-1
clone_size: medium-sized
cdr3_length: 16
cdr3_nt: TGCGCCAGCAGCTCTGTTGTCCTCGGGATGTACACTGAAGCTTTCTTT
cdr3_aa: CASSSVVLGMYTEAFF

j_call: TRBJ1-1
d_call: NA
v_call: TRBV7-2
clone_size: NA
cdr3_length: 14
cdr3_nt: TGTGCCAGCAGCTTAGGCGGAGGATTCACTGAAGCTTTCTTT
cdr3_aa: CASSLGGGFTEAFF

j_call: TRBJ2-2
d_call: NA
v_call: TRBV18
clone_size: NA
cdr3_length: 15
cdr3_nt: TGTGCCAGCTCACCAGGCGCTAGCGCGATCGGGGAGCTGTTTTTT
cdr3_aa: CASSPGASAIGELFF

j_call: TRBJ1-4
d_call: TRBD1
v_call: TRBV6-5
clone_size: once
cdr3_length: 14
cdr3_nt: TGTGCCAGCAGCCAACAGGGGTCTAATGAAAAACTGTTTTTT
cdr3_aa: CASSQQGSNEKLFF

j_call: TRBJ1-2
d_call: NA
v_call: TRBV19
clone_size: NA
cdr3_length: 14
cdr3_nt: TGTGCCAGTAGTGATCCACAGGGTAACTATGGCTACACCTTC
cdr3_aa: CASSDPQGNYGYTF

j_call: TRBJ2-7
d_call: NA
v_call: TRBV28
clone_size: NA
cdr3_length: 12
cdr3_nt: TGTGCCAGCAGGGAGGGAATCTACGAGCAGTACTTC
cdr3_aa: CASREGIYEQYF

j_call: TRBJ2-1
d_call: TRBD2
v_call: TRBV5-1
clone_size: NA
cdr3_length: 15
cdr3_nt: TGCGCCAGCCGCCTTAGCGGGAGCGAATACAATGAGCAGTTCTTC
cdr3_aa: CASRLSGSEYNEQFF

j_call: TRBJ2-3
d_call: NA
v_call: TRBV5-5
clone_size: NA
cdr3_length: 13
cdr3_nt: TGTGCCAGCAGCTTGGCCGGGGCAGATACGCAGTATTTT
cdr3_aa: CASSLAGADTQYF

j_call: TRBJ1-2
d_call: NA
v_call: TRBV5-5
clone_size: NA
cdr3_length: 16
cdr3_nt: TGTGCCAGCAGCCCCTCCTGGGATACAGGTACCTATGGCTACACCTTC
cdr3_aa: CASSPSWDTGTYGYTF

j_call: TRBJ2-7
d_call: NA
v_call: TRBV3-1/TRBV3-2
clone_size: NA
cdr3_length: 14
cdr3_nt: TGTGCCAGCAGCCAAGGAGGCGGTAGCTACGAGCAGTACTTC
cdr3_aa: CASSQGGGSYEQYF

j_call: TRBJ2-5
d_call: TRBD2
v_call: TRBV5-4
clone_size: NA
cdr3_length: 16
cdr3_nt: TGTGCCAGCAGCTTTCCGGGACTAGCGGTAGGAGAGACCCAGTACTTC
cdr3_aa: CASSFPGLAVGETQYF

j_call: TRBJ1-6
d_call: NA
v_call: TRBV2
clone_size: NA
cdr3_length: 11
cdr3_nt: TGTGCCAGCCAGCGTAATTCACCCCTCCACTTT
cdr3_aa: CASQRNSPLHF

j_call: TRBJ2-5
d_call: TRBD2
v_call: TRBV5-4
clone_size: NA
cdr3_length: 15
cdr3_nt: TGTGCCAGCAGCTTGGCGCGGGCAGCGGGGGAGACCCAGTACTTC
cdr3_aa: CASSLARAAGETQYF

j_call: TRBJ2-7
d_call: NA
v_call: TRBV7-9
clone_size: NA
cdr3_length: 16
cdr3_nt: TGTGCCAGCAGCTTAGTCGGTACAGGGAAATACTACGAGCAGTACTTC
cdr3_aa: CASSLVGTGKYYEQYF

j_call: TRBJ1-4
d_call: NA
v_call: TRBV15
clone_size: NA
cdr3_length: 17
cdr3_nt: TGTGCCACCAGCAGAGCGGGGGGGCATCTGACTAATGAAAAACTGTTTTTT
cdr3_aa: CATSRAGGHLTNEKLFF

j_call: TRBJ2-7
d_call: NA
v_call: TRBV18
clone_size: NA
cdr3_length: 13
cdr3_nt: TGTGCCAGCTCACCGGGGGCTAACTACGAGCAGTACTTC
cdr3_aa: CASSPGANYEQYF

j_call: TRBJ2-5
d_call: TRBD2
v_call: TRBV9
clone_size: NA
cdr3_length: 17
cdr3_nt: TGTGCCAGCAGCGTAGGGAGCCTACCGGGAGGGCGAGAGACCCAGTACTTC
cdr3_aa: CASSVGSLPGGRETQYF

j_call: TRBJ1-4
d_call: NA
v_call: TRBV5-1
clone_size: once
cdr3_length: 15
cdr3_nt: TGCGCCAGCAGCTCCCAGGGGCCTTTCAATGAAAAACTGTTTTTT
cdr3_aa: CASSSQGPFNEKLFF

j_call: TRBJ2-7
d_call: TRBD2
v_call: TRBV5-1
clone_size: NA
cdr3_length: 14
cdr3_nt: TGCGCCAGCAGCTTCCTAGCGGGACACGACGAGCAGTACTTC
cdr3_aa: CASSFLAGHDEQYF

j_call: TRBJ2-3
d_call: TRBD1
v_call: TRBV14
clone_size: NA
cdr3_length: 17
cdr3_nt: TGTGCCAGCAGCCAAAGGAGGGGGACAGGGACGCCAGATACGCAGTATTTT
cdr3_aa: CASSQRRGTGTPDTQYF

j_call: TRBJ2-3
d_call: TRBD1
v_call: TRBV7-9
clone_size: NA
cdr3_length: 15
cdr3_nt: TGTGCCAGCAGCCGCTCCGGGACAGGGCCAGATACGCAGTATTTT
cdr3_aa: CASSRSGTGPDTQYF

j_call: TRBJ1-4
d_call: TRBD1
v_call: TRBV6-5
clone_size: NA
cdr3_length: 15
cdr3_nt: TGTGCCAGCAGTATGTGGGGACAGGGTAATGAAAAACTGTTTTTT
cdr3_aa: CASSMWGQGNEKLFF